One sample yielded the 21 T cell receptor beta chains listed below, sequenced in a study of persistence of HIV-infected CD4 T cells. No antigen has been identified for these receptors. The libraries were made with immunoSEQ version 4 in survey mode. Repertoires were generated with immunoSEQ multiplex PCR, while TCRdb's copy carries only in-frame clones and drops some. Altogether 37,000 or so clones are present, roughly 87% being singletons, with the ten largest covering approximately 1.3%. Anti-CD3/anti-CD28 beads served as a nonspecific positive control stimulus. CD4+ T cells upregulating both CD40 ligand and CD69 were sorted as responding cells. The sequencing here drew on CD4+ T cells sorted from PBMCs after roughly 20-hour stimulation, taken from a patient who received antiretroviral therapy. These TCRs come from an adult man with HIV who was CMV-seropositive.

V and J are TRBV5-1 and TRBJ1-4; 8 bases are shared with TRBD1. With 4 bases clipped from V and 8 bases from J, the junction kept 13 bases outside the gene matches. The CDR3 length is 16 residues. Per the germline V gene, CDR1 is SGHRS and CDR2 is YFSETQ. This chain's CDR3 is CASSPSPGTGGEKLFF. In DNA, the CDR3 is TGCGCCAGCAGCCCGTCCCCGGGGACAGGAGGGGAAAAACTGTTTTTT.

V and J are TRBV7-3 and TRBJ2-1; 12 bases fit TRBD2. V shed 5 bases and J 4 bases; nucleotides not matched to a gene: 3. Germline V gives CDR1 SGHTA, CDR2 FQGTGA. The length of the CDR3 is 15 residues. The CDR3 DNA reads as TGTGCCAGCAGCACGGGACTAGCGGGTTACAATGAGCAGTTCTTC. It specifies CASSTGLAGYNEQFF. Variable domain in full (rest from reference TRBV7-3 and TRBJ2-1): GAGVSQTPSNKVTEKGKYVELRCDPISGHTALYWYRQSLGQGPEFLIYFQGTGAADDSGLPNDRFFAVRPEGSVSTLKIQRTERGDSAVYLCASSTGLAGYNEQFFGPGTRLTVL.

The rearrangement uses TRBV29-1 and TRBJ2-5, with D unclear. V was shortened by 1 base and J by 2 bases, with 8 bases between the two germline ends. From germline, CDR1 is SQVTM and CDR2 ANQGSEA. This CDR3 has 13 amino acids. The CDR3, as DNA: TGCAGCGTTGAAGGGGTCAAGCAAGAGACCCAGTACTTC. Translation: CSVEGVKQETQYF.

This clone was picked up one time. This chain links TRBV7-2 with TRBJ2-1, with TRBD1 as a possible D gene (6 bases). V lost 4 bases to trimming and J lost 9 bases, with 16 bases between them. In germline, CDR1 is SGHTA, CDR2 FQGNSA. The CDR3 loop spans 14 amino acids. CDR3 nucleotides: TGTGCCAGCAGCTCAACAGGGTGGGGTGGTGAGCAGTTCTTC. Its protein is CASSSTGWGGEQFF. Supplemented by reference TRBV7-2 and TRBJ2-1, the full variable domain reads GAGVSQSPSNKVTEKGKDVELRCDPISGHTALYWYRQSLGQGLEFLIYFQGNSAPDKSGLPSDRFSAERTGGSVSTLTIQRTQQEDSAVYLCASSSTGWGGEQFFGPGTRLTVL.

The chain combines TRBV4-3 with TRBJ1-4; no clear D. With 6 bases removed from V and 11 bases from J, the gap between germline ends came to 19 bases. This CDR3 comprises 14 residues. Germline V gene lookup returns CDR1 LGHNA and CDR2 YSLEER. CDR3 region: CASRPPGGAGKLFF. For the CDR3, the DNA is TGCGCCAGCAGACCCCCCGGTGGAGCGGGGAAACTGTTTTTT.

This clone was picked up one time. The J gene is TRBJ2-3, the V gene TRBV28; 10 nucleotides agree with TRBD2. The J segment lost 4 bases and the V segment lost 1 base, leaving 8 bases of the junction unmatched. CDR3 length equals 17 residues. CDR1 and CDR2 from the germline V gene are MDHEN and SYDVKM. Here the CDR3 reads CASSLFASGSNPDTQYF. The CDR3 DNA reads TGTGCCAGCAGTTTATTCGCTAGCGGGAGTAACCCAGATACGCAGTATTTT.

This clone was observed a few times. The CDR3 nucleotides are TGTGCCAGCAGCAGAAGGGGAGGCCATAATTCACCCCTCCACTTT. It codes for CASSRRGGHNSPLHF. The chain recombines TRBV6-5 with TRBJ1-6; D is perhaps TRBD1 (5 bases). This CDR3 comprises 15 residues. From germline, CDR1 is MNHEY and CDR2 SVGAGI. V shed 6 bases and J shed 5 bases, with 14 bases lying between them.

V and J are TRBV5-8 and TRBJ1-3; TRBD1 is a possible D gene (5 bases). CDR3 size: 16 residues. CDR1 and CDR2 from the germline V gene are SGHTS and YDEGEE. Trimming left V 5 bases short and J 0 bases short, with 15 bases between. The CDR3 DNA sequence: TGTGCCAGCAGGTCCCAGGCAGACAGCTCTGGAAACACCATATATTTT. Amino acid sequence: CASRSQADSSGNTIYF.

The V and J genes are TRBV20-1 and TRBJ2-7, with D perhaps matching TRBD2 (6 bases). The germline V gene encodes CDR1 DFQATT and CDR2 SNEGSKA (reference sequence). V dropped 3 bases and J dropped 3 bases, with 30 bases sitting between them. CDR3 size: 19 residues. The CDR3 region has the DNA TGCAGTGCTAGTTTAGGGCCGGGGACGGGAGTAATTCAGCTCTACGAGCAGTACTTC. Translation: CSASLGPGTGVIQLYEQYF.

The sample holds a few counts of this clone. The V call is TRBV30, the J call TRBJ1-1; D not resolved. The CDR3 runs to 13 residues. Trimming pared 2 bases from V and 2 bases from J, leaving 9 bases between. The germline V gene encodes CDR1 GTSNPN and CDR2 SVGIG (reference sequence). The CDR3 bases are TGTGCCTGGAGTCGGACGGCTAACACTGAAGCTTTCTTT. Protein: CAWSRTANTEAFF.

The chain couples TRBV5-1 to TRBJ2-1; D is possibly TRBD1 (6 bases). Germline V gene sequence: CDR1 SGHRS, CDR2 YFSETQ. This CDR3 is 14 amino acids long. Trimming removed 2 bases from V and 8 bases from J, with 14 bases in between. CDR3: CASSLGREGDEQFF. The CDR3 region has the DNA TGCGCCAGCAGCTTAGGTAGAGAGGGGGATGAGCAGTTCTTC.

This clone was recorded once. The rearrangement joins TRBV4-3 to TRBJ2-1; D uncertain. The CDR3 extends over 15 amino acids. Looked up from germline, CDR1 is LGHNA and CDR2 is YSLEER. V was trimmed by 1 base and J by 0 bases, leaving 7 bases between them. CDR3 DNA sequence: TGCGCCAGCAGCCAAGCAACCGCCTCCTACAATGAGCAGTTCTTC. Protein: CASSQATASYNEQFF.

This rearrangement joins TRBV7-6 to TRBJ1-1; a possible D gene is TRBD1 (6 bases). The germline V gene has CDR1 SGHVS and CDR2 FNYEAQ. The CDR3 spans 14 residues. The V and J ends lost 7 bases and 1 base respectively, with 13 bases between them. CDR3 region: CASIGGGGNTEAFF. CDR3 nucleotide sequence: TGTGCCAGCATAGGGGGGGGCGGGAACACTGAAGCTTTCTTT. Full variable domain (rest looked up from reference TRBV7-6 and TRBJ1-1): GAGVSQSPRYKVTKRGQDVALRCDPISGHVSLYWYRQALGQGPEFLTYFNYEAQQDKSGLPNDRFSAERPEGSISTLTIQRTEQRDSAMYRCASIGGGGNTEAFFGQGTRLTVV.

The V gene is TRBV5-6, the J gene TRBJ1-4; D gene ambiguous. The germline gives CDR1 SGHDT, CDR2 YYEEEE. CDR3 length: 15 residues. V dropped 0 bases and J dropped 2 bases, with 8 bases sitting between them. The CDR3 DNA is TGTGCCAGCAGCTTGGCCGACCGGACTAATGAAAAACTGTTTTTT. Protein product: CASSLADRTNEKLFF.

This clone appeared once. This rearrangement joins TRBV21-1 to TRBJ2-3; the table's D call, TRBD2, has no DNA check behind it. TRBV21-1 is tagged as a pseudogene. The CDR3 is made up of 18 amino acids. CDR3 protein: CASSKARLAGGRTDTQYF. CDR3 nucleotides: TGTGCCAGCAGCAAAGCCCGACTAGCGGGAGGCCGCACAGATACGCAGTATTTT.

This chain joins TRBV5-4 and TRBJ1-2; TRBD1 might be the D (5 bases). V lost 0 bases, J lost 2 bases, and 17 bases lay in between. The CDR3 has 17 residues. Germline CDR1 SGHNT, CDR2 YYREEE (reference sequence). The CDR3 DNA sequence: TGTGCCAGCAGCTTGGGGGGCTTTGCCGGTAAGAACTATGGCTACACCTTC. Translated, it gives CASSLGGFAGKNYGYTF.

This chain joins TRBV5-6 and TRBJ2-5, with a possible D match to TRBD2 (5 bases). Germline V gives CDR1 SGHDT, CDR2 YYEEEE. This CDR3 has 13 residues. V was cut by 4 bases and J by 4 bases, with 11 bases left in between. CDR3 nucleotide sequence: TGTGCCAGCAGCCTGGGTCTAGCAGAGACCCAGTACTTC. The encoded protein is CASSLGLAETQYF.

The chain carries TRBV27 and TRBJ1-2, with a possible D match to TRBD1 (6 bases). This CDR3 spans 18 amino acids. Germline V gene data show CDR1 as MNHEY and CDR2 as SMNVEV (reference sequence). Trimming stripped 2 bases from V and 3 bases from J, with 22 bases between. CDR3 nucleotides: TGTGCCAGCAGTTTAAAGGCTCCAGGGGCGCGGGGCCACTATGGCTACACCTTC. Protein sequence: CASSLKAPGARGHYGYTF.

The chain recombines TRBV14 with TRBJ2-3; D is unclear. CDR1 is SGHDN, CDR2 FVKESK, per germline. V shed 6 bases and J shed 2 bases, with 9 bases lying between them. The CDR3 is made up of 13 amino acids. The CDR3 loop reads CASSALDTDTQYF. For the CDR3, the DNA is TGTGCCAGCAGTGCGCTAGACACAGATACGCAGTATTTT.

The V call is TRBV6-1, the J call TRBJ2-5; D unresolved. V was clipped by 4 bases and J by 1 base, with 10 bases between them. The CDR3 extends over 14 amino acids. The germline CDR1 and CDR2 sequences are MNHNS and SASEGT. DNA for the CDR3: TGTGCCAGCAGTGTAGCAGCTGCCCAAGAGACCCAGTACTTC. This translates into CASSVAAAQETQYF.

The gene calls are TRBV18 and TRBJ2-3, with D hard to call. Looked up from germline, CDR1 is KGHSH and CDR2 is LQKENI. This CDR3 spans 15 amino acids. Deletions cut 4 bases from V and 6 bases from J, with 17 bases between. DNA for the CDR3: TGTGCCAGCTCACGCCAGCAAACTCGTCCGGATACGCAGTATTTT. It specifies CASSRQQTRPDTQYF.